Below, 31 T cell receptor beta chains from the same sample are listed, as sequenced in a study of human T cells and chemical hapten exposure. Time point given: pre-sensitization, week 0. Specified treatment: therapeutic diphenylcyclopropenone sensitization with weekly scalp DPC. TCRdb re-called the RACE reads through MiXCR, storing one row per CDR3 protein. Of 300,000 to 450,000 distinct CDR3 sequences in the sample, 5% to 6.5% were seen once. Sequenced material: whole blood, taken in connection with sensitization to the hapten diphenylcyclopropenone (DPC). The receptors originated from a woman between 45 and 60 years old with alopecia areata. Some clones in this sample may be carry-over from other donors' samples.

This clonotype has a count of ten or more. Written as DNA, the CDR3 is TGTGCCAGCAGTCCTTCTACTAGGAACCAGGGCGAGCAGTACTTC. It yields the protein CASSPSTRNQGEQYF. The chain combines TRBV6-5 with TRBJ2-7; D may correspond to TRBD1 or TRBD2 (5 bases each). Looked up from germline, CDR1 is MNHEY and CDR2 is SVGAGI. This CDR3 is 15 amino acids long. The V end was cut by 5 bases, the J end by 6 bases, with 20 bases between.

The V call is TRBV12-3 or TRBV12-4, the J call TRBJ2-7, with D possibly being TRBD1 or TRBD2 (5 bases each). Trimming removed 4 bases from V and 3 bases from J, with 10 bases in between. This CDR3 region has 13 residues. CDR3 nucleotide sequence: TGTGCCAGCAGTTCCGGGGCAAACTACGAGCAGTACTTC. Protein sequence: CASSSGANYEQYF.

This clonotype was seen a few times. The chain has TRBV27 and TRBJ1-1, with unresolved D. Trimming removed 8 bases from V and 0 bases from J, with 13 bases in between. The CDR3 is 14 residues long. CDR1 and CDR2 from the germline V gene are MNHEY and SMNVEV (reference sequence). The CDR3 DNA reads TGTGCCAGCTACGGCGACGAAATGAACACTGAAGCTTTCTTT. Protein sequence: CASYGDEMNTEAFF.

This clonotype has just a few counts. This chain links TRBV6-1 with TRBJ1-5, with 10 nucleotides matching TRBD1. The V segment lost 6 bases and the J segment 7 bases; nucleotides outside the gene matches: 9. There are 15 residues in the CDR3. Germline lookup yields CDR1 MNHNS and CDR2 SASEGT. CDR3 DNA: TGTGCCAGCAGCGAACCGACAGGGGGCGGACAGCCCCAGCATTTT. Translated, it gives CASSEPTGGGQPQHF.

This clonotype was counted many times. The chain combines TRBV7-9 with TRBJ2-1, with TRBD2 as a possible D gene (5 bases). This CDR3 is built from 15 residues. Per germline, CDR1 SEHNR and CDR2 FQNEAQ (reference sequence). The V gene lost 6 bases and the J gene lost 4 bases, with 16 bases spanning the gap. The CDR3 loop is CASSPVRGSYNEQFF. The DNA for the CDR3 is TGTGCCAGCAGTCCCGTGAGAGGGTCGTACAATGAGCAGTTCTTC.

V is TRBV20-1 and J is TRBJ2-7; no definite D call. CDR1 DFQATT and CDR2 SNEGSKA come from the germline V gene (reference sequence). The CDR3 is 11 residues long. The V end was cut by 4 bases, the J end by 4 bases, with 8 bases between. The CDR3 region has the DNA TGCAGTGCTAAAGATGGGTACGAGCAGTACTTC. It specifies CSAKDGYEQYF.

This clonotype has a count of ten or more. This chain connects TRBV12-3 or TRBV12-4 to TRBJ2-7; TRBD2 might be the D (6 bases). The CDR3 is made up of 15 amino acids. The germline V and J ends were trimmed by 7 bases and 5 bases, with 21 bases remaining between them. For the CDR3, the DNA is TGTGCCAGCACCCCGCGGGGTGGAATAAGCCACGAGCAGTACTTC. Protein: CASTPRGGISHEQYF.

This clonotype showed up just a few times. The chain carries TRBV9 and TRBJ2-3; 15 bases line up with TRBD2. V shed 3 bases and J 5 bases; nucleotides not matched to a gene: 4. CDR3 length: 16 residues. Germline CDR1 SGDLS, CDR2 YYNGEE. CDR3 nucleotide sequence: TGTGCCAGCAGCGCAGGACTAGCGGGAGGGGAAGATACGCAGTATTTT. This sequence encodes CASSAGLAGGEDTQYF.

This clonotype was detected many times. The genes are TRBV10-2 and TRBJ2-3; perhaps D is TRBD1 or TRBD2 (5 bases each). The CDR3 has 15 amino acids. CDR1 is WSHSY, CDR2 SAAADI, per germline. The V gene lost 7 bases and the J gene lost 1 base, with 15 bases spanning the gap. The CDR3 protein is CASTGLGVGTDTQYF. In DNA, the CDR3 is TGCGCCAGCACTGGGTTGGGGGTAGGCACAGATACGCAGTATTTT.

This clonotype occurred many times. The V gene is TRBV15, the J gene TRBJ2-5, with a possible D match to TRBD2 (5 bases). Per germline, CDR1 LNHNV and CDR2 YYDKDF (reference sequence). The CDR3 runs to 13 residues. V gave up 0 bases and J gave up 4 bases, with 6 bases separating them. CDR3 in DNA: TGTGCCACCAGCAGAGATCGGGGAGAGACCCAGTACTTC. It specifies CATSRDRGETQYF.

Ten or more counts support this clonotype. The CDR3 DNA sequence: TGCGCCAGCAGCTTGATTCCCGGGAACACTGAAGCTTTCTTT. It translates to CASSLIPGNTEAFF. The chain combines TRBV5-1 with TRBJ1-1; D remains ambiguous. The CDR3 consists of 14 residues. CDR1 is SGHRS, CDR2 YFSETQ, per germline. V lost 1 base to trimming and J lost 1 base, with 8 bases between them.

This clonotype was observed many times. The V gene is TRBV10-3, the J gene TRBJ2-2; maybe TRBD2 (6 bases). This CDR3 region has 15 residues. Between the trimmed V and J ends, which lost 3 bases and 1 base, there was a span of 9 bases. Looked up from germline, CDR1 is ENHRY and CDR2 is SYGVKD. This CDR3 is CAISDGGKNTGELFF. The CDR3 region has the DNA TGTGCCATCAGTGATGGCGGGAAGAACACCGGGGAGCTGTTTTTT.

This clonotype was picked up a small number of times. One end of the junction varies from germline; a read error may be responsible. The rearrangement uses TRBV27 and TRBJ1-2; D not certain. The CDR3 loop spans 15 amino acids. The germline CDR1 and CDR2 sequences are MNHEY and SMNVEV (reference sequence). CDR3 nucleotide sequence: TGTGCCGGCAGGATCGGGGTGCATTCTAACTATGGCTACACCTTC. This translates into CAGRIGVHSNYGYTF.

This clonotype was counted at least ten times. The CDR3 sequence: CASRSALGYTF. CDR3 nucleotides: TGTGCCAGCAGGTCAGCCTTGGGCTACACCTTC. The rearrangement joins TRBV2 to TRBJ1-2; D is unclear. The germline V gene has CDR1 SNHLY and CDR2 FYNNEI. The CDR3 covers 11 residues. The V end was cut by 6 bases, the J end by 8 bases, with 10 bases between.

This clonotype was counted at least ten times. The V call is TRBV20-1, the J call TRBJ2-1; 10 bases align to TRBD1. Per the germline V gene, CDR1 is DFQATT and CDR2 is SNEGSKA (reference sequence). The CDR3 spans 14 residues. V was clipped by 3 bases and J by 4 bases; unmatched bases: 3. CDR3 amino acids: CSARTGGVYNEQFF. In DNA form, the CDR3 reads TGCAGTGCTAGGACAGGGGGCGTTTACAATGAGCAGTTCTTC.

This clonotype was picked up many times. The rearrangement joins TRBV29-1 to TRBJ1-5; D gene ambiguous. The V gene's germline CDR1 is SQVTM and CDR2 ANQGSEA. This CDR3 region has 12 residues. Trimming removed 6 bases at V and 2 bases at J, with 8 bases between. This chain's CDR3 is CSVVEGNQPQHF. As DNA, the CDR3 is TGCAGCGTGGTGGAGGGCAATCAGCCCCAGCATTTT.

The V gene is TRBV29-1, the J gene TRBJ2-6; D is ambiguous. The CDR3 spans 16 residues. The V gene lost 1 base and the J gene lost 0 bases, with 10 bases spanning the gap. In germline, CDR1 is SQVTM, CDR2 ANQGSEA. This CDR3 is CSVEAPTDSGANVLTF. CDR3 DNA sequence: TGCAGCGTTGAAGCTCCGACGGACTCTGGGGCCAACGTCCTGACTTTC. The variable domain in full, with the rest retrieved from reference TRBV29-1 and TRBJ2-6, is SAVISQKPSRDICQRGTSLTIQCQVDSQVTMMFWYRQQPGQSLTLIATANQGSEATYESGFVIDKFPISRPNLTFSTLTVSNMSPEDSSIYLCSVEAPTDSGANVLTFGAGSRLTVL.

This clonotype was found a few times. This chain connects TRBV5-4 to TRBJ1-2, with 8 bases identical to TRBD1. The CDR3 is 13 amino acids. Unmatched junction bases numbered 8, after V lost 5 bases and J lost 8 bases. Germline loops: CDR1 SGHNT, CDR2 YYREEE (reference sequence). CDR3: CASSPDRGRGYTF. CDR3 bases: TGTGCCAGCAGTCCTGACAGGGGTAGGGGCTACACCTTC. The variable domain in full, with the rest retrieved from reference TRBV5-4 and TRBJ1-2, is ETGVTQSPTHLIKTRGQQVTLRCSSQSGHNTVSWYQQALGQGPQFIFQYYREEENGRGNFPPRFSGLQFPNYSSELNVNALELDDSALYLCASSPDRGRGYTFGSGTRLTVV.

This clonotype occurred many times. The CDR3 reads CASRVAGGTDTQYF. In nucleotides, the CDR3 is TGTGCCAGCAGAGTAGCGGGAGGAACAGATACGCAGTATTTT. This chain joins TRBV12-3 or TRBV12-4 and TRBJ2-3; 10 bases fit TRBD2. The V segment lost 6 bases and the J segment 3 bases; nucleotides outside the gene matches: 3. The CDR3 covers 14 residues.

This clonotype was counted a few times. The chain's CDR3 is CSAPDRAVEQYF. In DNA form, the CDR3 reads TGCAGTGCTCCAGACAGGGCCGTCGAGCAGTACTTC. The chain is built from TRBV20-1 and TRBJ2-7; TRBD1 matches at 7 bases. This CDR3 has 12 amino acids. Germline V CDR1 and CDR2: DFQATT, SNEGSKA (reference sequence). Trimming cost V 5 bases and J 6 bases; bases outside gene matches: 7.

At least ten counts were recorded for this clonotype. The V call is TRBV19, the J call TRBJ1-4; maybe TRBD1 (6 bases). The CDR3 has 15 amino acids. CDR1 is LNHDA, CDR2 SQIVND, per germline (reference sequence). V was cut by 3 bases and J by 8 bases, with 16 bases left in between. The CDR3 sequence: CASSIPQGMEEKLFF. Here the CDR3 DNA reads TGTGCCAGTAGTATCCCCCAGGGGATGGAAGAAAAACTGTTTTTT.

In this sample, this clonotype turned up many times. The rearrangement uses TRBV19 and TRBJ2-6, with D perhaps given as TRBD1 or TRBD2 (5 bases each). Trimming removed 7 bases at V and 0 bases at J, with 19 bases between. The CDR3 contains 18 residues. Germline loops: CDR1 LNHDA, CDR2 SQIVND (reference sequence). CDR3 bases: TGTGCCAGTACCCCATTGGGGGAGCTAAGCTCTGGGGCCAACGTCCTGACTTTC. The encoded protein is CASTPLGELSSGANVLTF.

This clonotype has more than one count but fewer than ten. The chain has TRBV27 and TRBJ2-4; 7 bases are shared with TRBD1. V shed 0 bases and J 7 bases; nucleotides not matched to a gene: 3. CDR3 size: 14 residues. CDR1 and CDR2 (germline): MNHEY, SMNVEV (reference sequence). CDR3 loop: CASSLSFRGNIQYF. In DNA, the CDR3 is TGTGCCAGCAGTTTATCGTTCAGGGGGAACATTCAGTACTTC.

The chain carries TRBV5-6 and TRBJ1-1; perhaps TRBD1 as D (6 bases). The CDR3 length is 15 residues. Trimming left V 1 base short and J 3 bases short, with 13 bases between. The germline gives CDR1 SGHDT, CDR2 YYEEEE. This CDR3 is CASSLQPGDYTEAFF. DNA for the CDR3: TGTGCCAGCAGCTTGCAGCCAGGGGATTACACTGAAGCTTTCTTT.

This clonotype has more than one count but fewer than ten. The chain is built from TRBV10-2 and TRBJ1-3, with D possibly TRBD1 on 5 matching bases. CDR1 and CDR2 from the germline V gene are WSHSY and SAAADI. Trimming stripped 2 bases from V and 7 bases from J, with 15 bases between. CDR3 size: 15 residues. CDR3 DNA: TGCGCCAGCAGTGAGATACGGGGACCGGGGAACACCATATATTTT. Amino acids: CASSEIRGPGNTIYF.

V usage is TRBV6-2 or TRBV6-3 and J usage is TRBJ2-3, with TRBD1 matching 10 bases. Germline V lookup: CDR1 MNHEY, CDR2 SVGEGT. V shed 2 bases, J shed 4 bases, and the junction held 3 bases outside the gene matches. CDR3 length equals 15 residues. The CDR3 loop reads CASSYGQGGSDTQYF. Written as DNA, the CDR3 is TGTGCCAGCAGTTACGGACAGGGGGGATCAGATACGCAGTATTTT.

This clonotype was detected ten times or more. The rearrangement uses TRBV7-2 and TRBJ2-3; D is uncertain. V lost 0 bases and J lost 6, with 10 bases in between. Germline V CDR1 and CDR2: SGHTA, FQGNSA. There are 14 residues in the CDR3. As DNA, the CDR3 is TGTGCCAGCAGCTTAGCGAGGAGTGGGGATACGCAGTATTTT. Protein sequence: CASSLARSGDTQYF. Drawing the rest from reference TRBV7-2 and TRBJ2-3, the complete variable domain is GAGVSQSPSNKVTEKGKDVELRCDPISGHTALYWYRQSLGQGLEFLIYFQGNSAPDKSGLPSDRFSAERTGGSVSTLTIQRTQQEDSAVYLCASSLARSGDTQYFGPGTRLTVL.

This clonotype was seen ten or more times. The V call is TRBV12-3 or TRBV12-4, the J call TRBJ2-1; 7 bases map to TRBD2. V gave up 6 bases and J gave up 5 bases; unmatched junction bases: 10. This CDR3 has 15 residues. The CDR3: CASRLQAGADNEQFF. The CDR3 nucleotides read TGTGCCAGCAGACTTCAGGCGGGAGCGGACAATGAGCAGTTCTTC.

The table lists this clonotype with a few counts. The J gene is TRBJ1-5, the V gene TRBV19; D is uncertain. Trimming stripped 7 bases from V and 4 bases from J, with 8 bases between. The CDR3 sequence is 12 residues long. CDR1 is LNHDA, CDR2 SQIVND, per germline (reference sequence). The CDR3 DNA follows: TGTGCCAGTAAGAAGGGTAATCAGCCCCAGCATTTT. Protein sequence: CASKKGNQPQHF.

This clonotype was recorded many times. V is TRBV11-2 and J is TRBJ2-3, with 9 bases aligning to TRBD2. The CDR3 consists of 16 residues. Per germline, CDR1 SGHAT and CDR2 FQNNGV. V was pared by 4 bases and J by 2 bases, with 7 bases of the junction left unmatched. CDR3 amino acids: CASSSPLAGPTDTQYF. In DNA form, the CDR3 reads TGTGCCAGCAGCTCCCCTCTAGCGGGGCCCACAGATACGCAGTATTTT.

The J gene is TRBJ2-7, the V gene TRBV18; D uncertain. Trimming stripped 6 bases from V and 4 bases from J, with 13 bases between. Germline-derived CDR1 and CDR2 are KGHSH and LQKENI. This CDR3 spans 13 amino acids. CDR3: CASSPTPGYEQYF. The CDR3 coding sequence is TGTGCCAGCTCCCCTACGCCCGGGTACGAGCAGTACTTC.